This T cell receptor (beta chain) was sequenced during a study of human T cells and chemical hapten exposure (dated by TCRdb to about 2021). A note on the overall study: For sensitization, 2% DPC in acetone was applied to a roughly 2 cm by roughly 2 cm area of upper inner arm skin. Blood for TCR sequencing was provided by twenty-nine alopecia patients at one to four time points (pre-sensitization, 2, 6 and 24 weeks). The libraries were sequenced as a pool, and the TCR yield per sample differed mostly because of small variations in library volumes within the pool. Peripheral blood TCR repertoire changes were tracked in vivo in alopecia patients during primary and secondary sensitization to the hapten diphenylcyclopropenone (DPC). Patch tests used Finn chambers with 0.01% DPC on the upper back, scored after 6 days by International Contact Dermatitis Research Group standards. Weekly therapeutic DPC doses were additionally applied to the scalp of patients throughout the approximately 24-week study period. Most of the patients in the cohort were female, and the cohort covered alopecia areata with under or over 50% scalp involvement, alopecia totalis and alopecia universalis. Blood was sampled from patients pre-sensitization (week 0) and at 2, 6 and about 24 weeks after DPC sensitization.

Library generation was performed with RACE. The run used a NextSeq 500. Library preparation attached unique molecular identifiers to individual cDNA molecules for quantitative, reproducible TCR counting. Both TCR alpha and TCR beta chains were sequenced from each blood RNA sample. Concerning the study's data processing: Samples had a median of approximately 96,000 TCRs, with a range from about 23,224 to 750,000. The Decombinator software suite was used to annotate the V, J and CDR3 of the TCR reads. For the PS versus PT1 abundance plots, all samples were subsampled to the same number of TCRs (28,000). TCRs were defined as expanded if absent before sensitization and observed at least eight times at the 2-week time point. TCRdb applied fastp at Q25 and MiXCR to the public reads, then kept only in-frame beta chains. When rows share a CDR3 protein, they turn into one entry using the most common DNA and genes. These V and J calls are TCRdb output, not the study's own analysis. This sample is represented by 180,000 or so distinct CDR3 sequences; under 25% of them were singletons. The biggest ten clones account for 2.5% of the sample.

Compared with germline, V lacks 6 bases and J lacks 3 bases; bases without a gene match: 3. The CDR3 runs 13 amino acids, cysteine and phenylalanine included. CDR3 DNA is the only sequence kept; it has 39 bases, read in frame from the first base. The germline V gene supplies CDR1 ENHRY and CDR2 SYGVKD. On the study overall, not on this receptor specifically: Because all patients had alopecia, a presumed autoimmune disease, the immune response of the patients might differ from that of healthy individuals. DPC sensitization did not change the number of TCRs with a frequency above 1 in 1000, and there was no evidence of changes in global repertoire structure. A positive correlation was found between the number of PT1 expanded TCRs and patch test score, with significance reached at thresholds 8, 16 and 32 but not 4. Repeated subsampling changed both the strength of the expansion versus patch-test correlation and the threshold at which that correlation became significant. Compared with pre-sensitization or healthy control sets, expanded TCRs formed significantly more large CDR3 similarity clusters, which is consistent with antigen-driven responses.

This clonotype appeared a few times. The clone's antigen remains unknown. Base qualities are not provided; no much larger clone lies one nucleotide away. Reading the label with the study, this specimen's time point is: patch test 3, about 24 weeks after DPC sensitization. The sample's treatment or condition label, decoded: therapeutic diphenylcyclopropenone sensitization with weekly scalp DPC. At every patch-test visit, the blood draw took place before the patch test was put on. Patients were considered eligible if aged 18 to 70, diagnosed with alopecia and deemed suitable for DPC therapy, and patients were excluded if pregnant. Total RNA was extracted from unfractionated whole blood that had been collected in Tempus Blood RNA tubes.

Sequences were derived from whole blood, sampled in connection with sensitization to the hapten diphenylcyclopropenone (DPC). The clonotype was recovered from a woman aged 35 to 49 with alopecia areata. Some clones in this sample may be carry-over from other donors' samples. The V and J segments used are TRBV10-3 and TRBJ2-5, and 8 junction bases match TRBD1. The sequenced DNA is TGTGCCATCAGACTACAGGGGGAAGAGACCCAGTACTTC. This sequence encodes CAIRLQGEETQYF.